The rows below give T cell receptor beta chains drawn from one sample of a study of blood T cells in healthy people across ages. Each CDR3 protein is one row after TCRdb ran MiXCR on the 5' RACE reads. The sample records more than 1,000,000 distinct CDR3 sequences, about 23% being singletons. The sample was also linked to a second study, of T cells of mothers and their children.

The source material was blood. Receptors originate from a girl between 2 and 10 years old in good health. Both conserved end residues are part of each CDR3. Expanded clones are given a class, and other clones once, few, many or no size at all.

>TRBJ1-2|TRBV6-2/TRBV6-3|.
CASEYSGGYSYTF
>TRBJ2-1|TRBV12-3/TRBV12-4|.
CASRPGVAGGSHNEQFF
>TRBJ1-3|TRBV29-1|few
CSVLPGQGLAGNTIYF
>TRBJ2-7|TRBV7-9|few
CASSPHRTADYEQYF
>TRBJ2-1|TRBV29-1|.
CSVYDSSSYNEQFF
>TRBJ2-6|TRBV12-3/TRBV12-4|.
CASSFLALIRSGANVLTF
>.|TRBV11-2|few
CASSLEGQGPGSSYNEQFF
>TRBJ2-1|TRBV27|once
CASSLGSTNEQFF
>TRBJ2-2|TRBV5-6|.
CASSLANLNTGELFF
>TRBJ2-1|TRBV7-2|few
CASSLVGGSQEQFF
>TRBJ2-1|TRBV5-1|.
CASRLAGVSSVYEQFF
>TRBJ2-2|TRBV7-2|.
CASSPDRPPGELFF
>TRBJ1-1|TRBV7-2|.
CASSFLGRMGTEAFF
>TRBJ1-4|TRBV20-1|.
CSARSGEALEKLFF
>TRBJ1-2|TRBV29-1|.
CSVVGGDGYTF
>TRBJ1-4|TRBV29-1|few
CSVVGDTNEKLFF
>.|TRBV3-1|.
CASSRLGLAGVHNEQFF
>TRBJ2-7|TRBV20-1|.
CSARVPSGSSYEQYF
>TRBJ2-7|TRBV12-3/TRBV12-4|few
CASSSGQITYEQYF
>.|TRBV9|few
CASSVAGEPYEQYF
>TRBJ2-1|TRBV11-3|few
CASSSDYNEQFF
>TRBJ1-5|TRBV10-3|few
CAIRDSGGGQPQHF
>TRBJ2-7|TRBV20-1|.
CSTIDWRGEQYF
>TRBJ2-1|TRBV12-3/TRBV12-4|.
CASSLIAISYNEQFF
>.|TRBV6-5|few
CASSGGPLYNEQFF
>TRBJ1-2|TRBV12-3/TRBV12-4|few
CASSLAPGTNYGYTF
>TRBJ1-1|TRBV19|few
CASSMGPMNTEAFF
>TRBJ2-3|TRBV7-9|.
CASSLLASGGTDTQYF
>TRBJ2-2|TRBV2|few
CASRPRGLAGAGELFF
>TRBJ2-1|TRBV5-1|few
CASSLATGYNEQFF
>TRBJ1-1|TRBV19|.
CASSENRGWTEAFF